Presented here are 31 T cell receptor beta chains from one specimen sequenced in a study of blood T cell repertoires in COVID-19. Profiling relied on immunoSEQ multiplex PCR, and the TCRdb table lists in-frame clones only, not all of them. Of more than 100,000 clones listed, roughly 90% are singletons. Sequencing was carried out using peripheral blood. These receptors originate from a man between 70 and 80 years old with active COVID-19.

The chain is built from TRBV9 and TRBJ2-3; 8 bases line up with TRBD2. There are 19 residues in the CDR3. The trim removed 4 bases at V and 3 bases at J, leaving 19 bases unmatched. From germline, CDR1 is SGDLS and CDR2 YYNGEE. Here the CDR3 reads CASSPRTSGGRDRTDTQYF. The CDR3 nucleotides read TGTGCCAGCAGCCCCCGAACAAGCGGGGGACGGGACCGTACAGATACGCAGTATTTT.

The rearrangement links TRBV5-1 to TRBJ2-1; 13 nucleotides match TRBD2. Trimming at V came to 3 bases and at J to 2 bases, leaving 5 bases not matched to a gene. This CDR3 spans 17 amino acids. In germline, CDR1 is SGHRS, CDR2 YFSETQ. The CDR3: CASSSLGTSGTYNEQFF. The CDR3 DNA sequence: TGCGCCAGCAGCTCACTCGGGACTAGCGGGACCTACAATGAGCAGTTCTTC.

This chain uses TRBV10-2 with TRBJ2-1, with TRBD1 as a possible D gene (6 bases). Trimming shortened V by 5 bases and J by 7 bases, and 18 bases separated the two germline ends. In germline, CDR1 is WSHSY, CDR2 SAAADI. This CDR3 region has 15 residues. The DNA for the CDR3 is TGCGCCAGCAGTCAACAGGGTGGGATAGGGAATGAGCAGTTCTTC. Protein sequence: CASSQQGGIGNEQFF.

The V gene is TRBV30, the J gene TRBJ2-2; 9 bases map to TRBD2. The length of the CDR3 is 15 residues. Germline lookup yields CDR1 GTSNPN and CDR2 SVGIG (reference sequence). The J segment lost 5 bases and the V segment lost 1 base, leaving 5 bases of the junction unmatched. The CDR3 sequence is CAWSGTSVGTGELFF. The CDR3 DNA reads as TGTGCCTGGAGTGGGACTAGCGTGGGGACCGGGGAGCTGTTTTTT.

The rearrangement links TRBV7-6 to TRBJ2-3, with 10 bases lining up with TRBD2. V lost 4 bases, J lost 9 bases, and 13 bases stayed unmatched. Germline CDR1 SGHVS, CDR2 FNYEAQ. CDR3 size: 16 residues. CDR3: CASSSRLAGDGGTQYF. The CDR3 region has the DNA TGTGCCAGCAGCTCTCGACTAGCGGGTGACGGGGGAACGCAGTATTTT. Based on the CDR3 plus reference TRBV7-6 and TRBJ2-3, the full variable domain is GAGVSQSPRYKVTKRGQDVALRCDPISGHVSLYWYRQALGQGPEFLTYFNYEAQQDKSGLPNDRFSAERPEGSISTLTIQRTEQRDSAMYRCASSSRLAGDGGTQYFGPGTRLTVL.

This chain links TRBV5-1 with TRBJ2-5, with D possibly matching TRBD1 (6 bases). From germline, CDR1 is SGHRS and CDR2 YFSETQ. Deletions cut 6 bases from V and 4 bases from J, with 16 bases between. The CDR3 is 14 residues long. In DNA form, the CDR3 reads TGCGCCAGCACCCCAGGGGACGGGGCAGAGACCCAGTACTTC. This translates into CASTPGDGAETQYF. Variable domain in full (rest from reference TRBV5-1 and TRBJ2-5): KAGVTQTPRYLIKTRGQQVTLSCSPISGHRSVSWYQQTPGQGLQFLFEYFSETQRNKGNFPGRFSGRQFSNSRSEMNVSTLELGDSALYLCASTPGDGAETQYFGPGTRLLVL.

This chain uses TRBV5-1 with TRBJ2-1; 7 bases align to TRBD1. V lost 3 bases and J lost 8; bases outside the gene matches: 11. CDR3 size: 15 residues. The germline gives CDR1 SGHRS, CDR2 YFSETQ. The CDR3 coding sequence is TGCGCCAGCAGCTCACCGGGACAGTCAGTACATGAGCAGTTCTTC. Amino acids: CASSSPGQSVHEQFF.

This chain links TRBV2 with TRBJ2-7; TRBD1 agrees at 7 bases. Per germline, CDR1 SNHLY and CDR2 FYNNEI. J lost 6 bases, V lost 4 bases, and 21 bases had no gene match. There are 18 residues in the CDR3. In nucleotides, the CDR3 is TGTGCCAGCAGTGTTCTTGCTTCAGGGGGAGTAGGCGTACGCGAGCAGTACTTC. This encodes CASSVLASGGVGVREQYF.

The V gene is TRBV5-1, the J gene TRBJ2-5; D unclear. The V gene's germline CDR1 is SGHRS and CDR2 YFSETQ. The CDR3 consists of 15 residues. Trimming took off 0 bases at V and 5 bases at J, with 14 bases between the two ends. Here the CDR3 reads CASSLAKPGGETQYF. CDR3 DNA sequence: TGCGCCAGCAGCTTGGCGAAACCGGGTGGGGAGACCCAGTACTTC.

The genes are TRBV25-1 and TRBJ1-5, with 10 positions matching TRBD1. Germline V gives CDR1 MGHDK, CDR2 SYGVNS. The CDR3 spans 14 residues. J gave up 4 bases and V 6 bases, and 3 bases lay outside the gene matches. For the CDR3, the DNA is TGTGCCAGCAGGGGGACAGGGGCGAATCAGCCCCAGCATTTT. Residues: CASRGTGANQPQHF.

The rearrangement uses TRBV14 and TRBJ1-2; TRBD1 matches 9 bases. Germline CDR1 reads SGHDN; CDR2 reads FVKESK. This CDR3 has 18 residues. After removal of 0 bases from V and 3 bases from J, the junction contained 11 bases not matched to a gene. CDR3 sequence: CASSQEGRTGAGYYGYTF. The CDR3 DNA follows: TGTGCCAGCAGCCAAGAAGGGCGGACAGGGGCTGGGTACTATGGCTACACCTTC.

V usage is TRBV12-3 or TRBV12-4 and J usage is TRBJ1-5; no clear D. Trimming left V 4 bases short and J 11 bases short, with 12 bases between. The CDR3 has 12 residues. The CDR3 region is CASSSSTGTQHF. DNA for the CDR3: TGTGCCAGCAGTTCCTCGACCGGGACCCAGCATTTT.

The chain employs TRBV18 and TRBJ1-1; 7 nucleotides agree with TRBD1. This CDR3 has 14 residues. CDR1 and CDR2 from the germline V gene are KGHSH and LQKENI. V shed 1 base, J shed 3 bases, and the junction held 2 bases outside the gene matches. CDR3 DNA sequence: TGTGCCAGCTCACCACGGGACAGTTACACTGAAGCTTTCTTT. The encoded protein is CASSPRDSYTEAFF. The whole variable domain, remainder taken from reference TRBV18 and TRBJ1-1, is NAGVMQNPRHLVRRRGQEARLRCSPMKGHSHVYWYRQLPEEGLKFMVYLQKENIIDESGMPKERFSAEFPKEGPSILRIQQVVRGDSAAYFCASSPRDSYTEAFFGQGTRLTVV.

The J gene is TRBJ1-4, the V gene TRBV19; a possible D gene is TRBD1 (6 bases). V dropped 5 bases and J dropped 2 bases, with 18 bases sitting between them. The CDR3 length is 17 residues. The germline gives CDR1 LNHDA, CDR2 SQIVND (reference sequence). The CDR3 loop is CASSPIGGLGTNEKLFF. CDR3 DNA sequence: TGTGCCAGTAGTCCCATCGGGGGGCTGGGGACTAATGAAAAACTGTTTTTT.

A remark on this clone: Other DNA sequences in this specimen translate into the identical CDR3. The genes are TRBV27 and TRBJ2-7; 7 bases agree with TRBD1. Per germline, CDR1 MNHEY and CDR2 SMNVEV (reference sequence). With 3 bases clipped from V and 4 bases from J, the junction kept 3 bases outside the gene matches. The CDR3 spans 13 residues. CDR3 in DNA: TGTGCCAGCAGTTTGGGCAGGGGGTACGAGCAGTACTTC. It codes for CASSLGRGYEQYF.

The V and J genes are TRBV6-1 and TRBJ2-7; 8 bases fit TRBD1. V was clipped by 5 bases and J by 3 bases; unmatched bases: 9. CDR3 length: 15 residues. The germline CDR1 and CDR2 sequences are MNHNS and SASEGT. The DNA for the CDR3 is TGTGCCAGCAGTTTGGAGGCAGGGGGCAACTACGAGCAGTACTTC. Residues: CASSLEAGGNYEQYF.

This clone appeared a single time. As DNA, the CDR3 is TGTGCCAGTAGTGAACAGGGTTACGGCTACACCTTC. Translation gives CASSEQGYGYTF. The gene calls are TRBV19 and TRBJ1-2; a possible D gene is TRBD1 (6 bases). Germline CDR1 reads LNHDA; CDR2 reads SQIVND (reference sequence). This CDR3 spans 12 amino acids. Trimming took off 5 bases at V and 8 bases at J, with 12 bases between the two ends.

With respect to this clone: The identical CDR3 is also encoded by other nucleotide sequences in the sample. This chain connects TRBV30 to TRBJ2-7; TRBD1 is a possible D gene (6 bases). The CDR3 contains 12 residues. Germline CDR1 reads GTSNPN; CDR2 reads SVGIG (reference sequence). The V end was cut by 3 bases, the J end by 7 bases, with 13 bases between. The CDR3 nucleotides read TGTGCCTGGAGGACAGGAATACGGGAGCAGTACTTC. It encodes CAWRTGIREQYF. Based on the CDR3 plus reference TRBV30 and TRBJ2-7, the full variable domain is SQTIHQWPATLVQPVGSPLSLECTVEGTSNPNLYWYRQAAGRGLQLLFYSVGIGQISSEVPQNLSASRPQDRQFILSSKKLLLSDSGFYLCAWRTGIREQYFGPGTRLTVT.

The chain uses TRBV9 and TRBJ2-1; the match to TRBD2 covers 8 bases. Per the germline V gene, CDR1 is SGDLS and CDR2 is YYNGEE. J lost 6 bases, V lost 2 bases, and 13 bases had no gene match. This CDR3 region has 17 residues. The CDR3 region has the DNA TGTGCCAGCAGCGTTTCTCCCGGGCTAGCGGGTCCCAATGAGCAGTTCTTC. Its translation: CASSVSPGLAGPNEQFF.

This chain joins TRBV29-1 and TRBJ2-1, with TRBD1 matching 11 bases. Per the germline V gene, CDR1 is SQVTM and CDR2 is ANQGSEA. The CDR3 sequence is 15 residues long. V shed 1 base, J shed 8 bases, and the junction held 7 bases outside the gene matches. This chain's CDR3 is CSVEGGTGGFDEQFF. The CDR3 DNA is TGCAGCGTTGAAGGGGGGACAGGGGGATTCGATGAGCAGTTCTTC.

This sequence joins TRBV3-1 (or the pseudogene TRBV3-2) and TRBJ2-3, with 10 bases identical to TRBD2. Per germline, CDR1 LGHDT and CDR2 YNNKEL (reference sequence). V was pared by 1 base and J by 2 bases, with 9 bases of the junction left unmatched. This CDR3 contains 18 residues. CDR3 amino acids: CASSQVSLAGAPTDTQYF. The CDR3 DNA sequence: TGTGCCAGCAGCCAAGTCTCCCTAGCGGGAGCCCCCACAGATACGCAGTATTTT.

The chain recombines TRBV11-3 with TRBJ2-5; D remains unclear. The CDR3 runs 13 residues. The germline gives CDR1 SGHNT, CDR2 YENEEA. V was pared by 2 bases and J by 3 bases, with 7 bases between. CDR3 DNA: TGTGCCAGCAGCTTATCCGGAGAAGAGACCCAGTACTTC. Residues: CASSLSGEETQYF.

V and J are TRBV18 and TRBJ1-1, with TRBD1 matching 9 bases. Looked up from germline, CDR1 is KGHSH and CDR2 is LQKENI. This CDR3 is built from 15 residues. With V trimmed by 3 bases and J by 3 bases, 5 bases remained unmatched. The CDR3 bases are TGTGCCAGCTCACCCTTTCGACAGGGGGACACTGAAGCTTTCTTT. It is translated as CASSPFRQGDTEAFF.

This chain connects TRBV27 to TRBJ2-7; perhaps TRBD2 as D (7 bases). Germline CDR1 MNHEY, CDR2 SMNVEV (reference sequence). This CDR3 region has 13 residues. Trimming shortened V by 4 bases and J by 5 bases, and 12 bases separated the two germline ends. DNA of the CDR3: TGTGCCAGCAGTTGGGGGGGGGCAAACGAGCAGTACTTC. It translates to CASSWGGANEQYF.

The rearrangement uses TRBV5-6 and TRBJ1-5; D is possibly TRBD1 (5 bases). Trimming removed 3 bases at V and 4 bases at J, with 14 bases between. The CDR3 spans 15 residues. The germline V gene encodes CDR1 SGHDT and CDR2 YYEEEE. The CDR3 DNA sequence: TGTGCCAGCAGCTACCGGGGGATGGGAAATCAGCCCCAGCATTTT. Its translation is CASSYRGMGNQPQHF.

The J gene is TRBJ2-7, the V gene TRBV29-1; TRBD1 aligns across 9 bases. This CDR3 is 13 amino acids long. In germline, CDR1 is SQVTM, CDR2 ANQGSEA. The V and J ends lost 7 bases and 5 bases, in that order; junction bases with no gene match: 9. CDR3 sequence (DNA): TGCAGCGGGTCGACAGGGGGTAGGGACGAGCAGTACTTC. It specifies CSGSTGGRDEQYF.

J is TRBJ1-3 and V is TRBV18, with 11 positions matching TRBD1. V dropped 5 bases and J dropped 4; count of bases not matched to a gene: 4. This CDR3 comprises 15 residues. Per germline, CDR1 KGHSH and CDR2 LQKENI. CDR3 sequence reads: CASSSDRGLGNTIYF. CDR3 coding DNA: TGTGCCAGCTCATCGGACAGGGGGCTCGGAAACACCATATATTTT.

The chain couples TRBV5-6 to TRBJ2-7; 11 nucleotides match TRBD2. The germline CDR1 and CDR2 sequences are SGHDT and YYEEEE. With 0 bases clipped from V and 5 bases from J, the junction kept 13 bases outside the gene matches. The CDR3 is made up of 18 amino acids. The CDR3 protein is CASSLASSSGGIGNEQYF. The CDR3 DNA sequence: TGTGCCAGCAGCTTGGCCTCGTCTAGCGGGGGGATAGGGAACGAGCAGTACTTC. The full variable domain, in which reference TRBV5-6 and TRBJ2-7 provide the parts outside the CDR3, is DAGVTQSPTHLIKTRGQQVTLRCSPKSGHDTVSWYQQALGQGPQFIFQYYEEEERQRGNFPDRFSGHQFPNYSSELNVNALLLGDSALYLCASSLASSSGGIGNEQYFGPGTRLTVT.

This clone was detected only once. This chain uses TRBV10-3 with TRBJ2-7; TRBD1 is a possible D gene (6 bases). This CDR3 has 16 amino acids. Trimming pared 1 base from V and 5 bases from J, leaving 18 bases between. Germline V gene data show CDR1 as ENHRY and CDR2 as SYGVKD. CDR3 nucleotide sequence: TGTGCCATCAGTGAGTTACAGGGCCCGAAGGGAGACGAGCAGTACTTC. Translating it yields CAISELQGPKGDEQYF.

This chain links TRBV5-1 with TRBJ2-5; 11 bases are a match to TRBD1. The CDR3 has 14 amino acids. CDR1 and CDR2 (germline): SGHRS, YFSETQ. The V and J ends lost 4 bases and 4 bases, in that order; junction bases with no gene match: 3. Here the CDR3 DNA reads TGCGCCAGCAGCGCGGACAGGGGGCGAGAGACCCAGTACTTC. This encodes CASSADRGRETQYF.

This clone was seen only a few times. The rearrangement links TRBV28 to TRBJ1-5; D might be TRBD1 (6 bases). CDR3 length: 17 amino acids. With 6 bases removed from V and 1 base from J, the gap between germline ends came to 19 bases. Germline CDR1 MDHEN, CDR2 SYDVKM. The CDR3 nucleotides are TGTGCCAGCAGCCCCACGAACAGGGTGAGGAGCAATCAGCCCCAGCATTTT. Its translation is CASSPTNRVRSNQPQHF. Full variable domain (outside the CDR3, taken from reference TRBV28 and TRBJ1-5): DVKVTQSSRYLVKRTGEKVFLECVQDMDHENMFWYRQDPGLGLRLIYFSYDVKMKEKGDIPEGYSVSREKKERFSLILESASTNQTSMYLCASSPTNRVRSNQPQHFGDGTRLSIL.